Listed below are T cell receptor beta chains from one sample, sequenced in a study of cytomegalovirus exposure and HLA in healthy donors. Here immunoSEQ multiplex PCR was the method, and the copy in TCRdb shows in-frame clones only, minus some. Counted here are about 160,000 clones, under 90% occurring once; the ten biggest clones make up over 4%. Sequencing used PBMCs. These receptor sequences come from a man between 18 and 35 years old in good health and CMV-seropositive. The CDR3 runs from the conserved cysteine through the conserved F or W. Expanded clones get a size class; other rows say once, few or many, or leave the size out.

size	V	J	CDR3
-	TRBV7-9	TRBJ2-1	CASSLGTSGISNEQFF
-	TRBV2	TRBJ2-7	CASIRGLGGYEQYF
-	TRBV28	TRBJ2-1	CASKSGSSYNEQFF
few	TRBV5-4	TRBJ1-5	CASSLQGVNQPQHF
-	TRBV21-1	TRBJ1-2	CASSKGIGTGGIYGYTF
-	TRBV4-1	TRBJ2-3	CASSQVPSGREWAQYF
-	TRBV2	TRBJ2-2	CASNVGSTGELFF
-	TRBV7-9	TRBJ2-3	CASSRDGASGLWDTQYF
-	TRBV27	TRBJ2-2	CASSLRENTGELFF
-	TRBV27	TRBJ1-1	CASSSGGRGRNTEAFF
-	TRBV27	TRBJ2-7	CASSSVSGSSGEQYF
-	TRBV19	TRBJ1-2	CASNNPGQGNYGYTF
-	TRBV5-8	TRBJ2-2	CASSLGLAITGELFF
-	TRBV5-5	TRBJ1-1	CASSDYDTEAFF
-	TRBV18	TRBJ2-7	CASSPQSSYEQYF
-	TRBV9	TRBJ2-1	CASSGRTEMSNEQFF
-	TRBV25-1	TRBJ2-7	CASRRDTTYEQYF
-	TRBV28	TRBJ2-6	CASSATVSGANVLTF
once	TRBV6-6	TRBJ2-2	CASRAGGSGELFF
-	TRBV7-9	TRBJ2-7	CASSLDKQGGGQYF
-	TRBV7-8	TRBJ2-1	CASSLVSRLASYNEQFF